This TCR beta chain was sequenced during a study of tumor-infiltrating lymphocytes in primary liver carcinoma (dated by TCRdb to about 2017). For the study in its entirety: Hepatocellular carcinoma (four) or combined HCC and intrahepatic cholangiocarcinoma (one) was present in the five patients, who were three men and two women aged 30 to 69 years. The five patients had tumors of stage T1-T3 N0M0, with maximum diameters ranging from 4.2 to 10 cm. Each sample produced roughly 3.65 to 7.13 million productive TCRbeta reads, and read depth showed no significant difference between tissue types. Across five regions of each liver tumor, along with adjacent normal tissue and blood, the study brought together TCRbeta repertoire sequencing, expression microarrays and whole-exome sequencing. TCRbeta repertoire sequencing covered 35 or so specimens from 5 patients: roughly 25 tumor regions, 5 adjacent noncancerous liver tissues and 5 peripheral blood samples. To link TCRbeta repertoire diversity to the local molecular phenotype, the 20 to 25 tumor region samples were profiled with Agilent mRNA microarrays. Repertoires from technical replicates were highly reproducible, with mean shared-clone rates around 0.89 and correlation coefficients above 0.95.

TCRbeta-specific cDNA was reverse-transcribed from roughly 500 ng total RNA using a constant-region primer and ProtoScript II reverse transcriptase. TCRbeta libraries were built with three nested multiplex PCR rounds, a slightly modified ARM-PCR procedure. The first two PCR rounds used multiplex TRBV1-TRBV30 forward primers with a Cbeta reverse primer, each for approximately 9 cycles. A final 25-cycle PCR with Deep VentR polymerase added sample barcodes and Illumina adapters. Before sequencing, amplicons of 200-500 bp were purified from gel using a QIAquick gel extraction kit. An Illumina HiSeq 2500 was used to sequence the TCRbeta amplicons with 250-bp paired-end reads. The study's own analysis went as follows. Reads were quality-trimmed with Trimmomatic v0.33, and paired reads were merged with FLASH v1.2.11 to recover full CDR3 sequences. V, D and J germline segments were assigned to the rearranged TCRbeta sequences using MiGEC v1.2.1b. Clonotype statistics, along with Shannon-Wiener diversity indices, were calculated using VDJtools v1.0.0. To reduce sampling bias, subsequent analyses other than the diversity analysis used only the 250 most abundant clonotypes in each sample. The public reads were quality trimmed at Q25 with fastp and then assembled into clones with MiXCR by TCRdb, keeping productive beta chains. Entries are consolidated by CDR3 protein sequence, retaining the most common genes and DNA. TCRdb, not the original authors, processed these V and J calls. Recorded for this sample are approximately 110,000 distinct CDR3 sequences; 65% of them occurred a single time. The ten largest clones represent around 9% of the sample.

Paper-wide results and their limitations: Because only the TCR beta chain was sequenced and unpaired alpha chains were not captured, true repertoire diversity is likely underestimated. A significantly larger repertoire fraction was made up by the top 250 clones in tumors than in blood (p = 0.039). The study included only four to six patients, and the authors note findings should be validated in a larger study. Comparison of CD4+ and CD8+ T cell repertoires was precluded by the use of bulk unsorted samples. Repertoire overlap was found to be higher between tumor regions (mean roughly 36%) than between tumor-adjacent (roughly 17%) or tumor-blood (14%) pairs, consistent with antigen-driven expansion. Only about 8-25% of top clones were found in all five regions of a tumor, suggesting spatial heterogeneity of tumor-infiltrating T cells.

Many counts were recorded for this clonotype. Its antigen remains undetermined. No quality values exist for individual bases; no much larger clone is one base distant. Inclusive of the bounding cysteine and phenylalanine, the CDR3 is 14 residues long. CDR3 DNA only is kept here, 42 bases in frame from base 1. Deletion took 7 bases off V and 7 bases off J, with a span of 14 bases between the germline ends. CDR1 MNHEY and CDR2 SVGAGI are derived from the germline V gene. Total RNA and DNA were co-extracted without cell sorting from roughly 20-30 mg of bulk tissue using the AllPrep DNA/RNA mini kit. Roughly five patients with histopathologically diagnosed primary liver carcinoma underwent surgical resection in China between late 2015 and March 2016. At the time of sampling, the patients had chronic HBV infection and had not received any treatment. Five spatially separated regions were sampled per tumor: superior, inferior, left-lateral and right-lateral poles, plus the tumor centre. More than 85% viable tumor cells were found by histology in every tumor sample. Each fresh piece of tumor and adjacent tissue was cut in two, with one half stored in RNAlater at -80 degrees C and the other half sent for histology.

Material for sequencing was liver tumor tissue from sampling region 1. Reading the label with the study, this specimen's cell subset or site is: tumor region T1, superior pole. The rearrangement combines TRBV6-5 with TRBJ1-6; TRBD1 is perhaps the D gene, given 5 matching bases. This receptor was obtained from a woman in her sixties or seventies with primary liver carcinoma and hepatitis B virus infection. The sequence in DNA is TGTGCCAGCACCCTCTCGGGGGGGAATTCACCCCTCCACTTT. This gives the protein CASTLSGGNSPLHF.